This TCR beta chain derives from a study of blood T cell repertoires in COVID-19. Study in general: Donors in the United States, Italy and Spain gave samples during acute or convalescent COVID-19. The cDNA or gDNA used as material had been derived from T cells, B-cell-depleted T cells, or PBMCs.

With 3 bases clipped from V and 3 bases from J, the junction kept 7 bases outside the gene matches. This CDR3 region has 17 residues. Germline CDR1 MDHEN, CDR2 SYDVKM. The authors' processing: Cell counts per sample came from amplifying reference gene primers. Sequencing was performed with immunoSEQ multiplex PCR; in TCRdb, only in-frame clones are kept and a portion is missing. The V and J calls and clone size are taken from that table; D and trimming were inferred from the DNA. The data hold around 150,000 clones, with about four fifths observed a single time. Membership in each cohort depended on participant-reported clinical history.

The chain links TRBV28 to TRBJ2-2, with 10 nucleotides matching TRBD2. The TCR originated in a woman aged 50 to 60 with acute COVID-19. The sequenced material came from PBMCs or T cells enriched from blood (not recorded which). The CDR3 DNA is TGTGCCAGCAGTTTCTCGACTAGCGGGTGGGACACCGGGGAGCTGTTTTTT. Protein sequence: CASSFSTSGWDTGELFF. The full variable domain, in which reference TRBV28 and TRBJ2-2 provide the parts outside the CDR3, is DVKVTQSSRYLVKRTGEKVFLECVQDMDHENMFWYRQDPGLGLRLIYFSYDVKMKEKGDIPEGYSVSREKKERFSLILESASTNQTSMYLCASSFSTSGWDTGELFFGEGSRLTVL.